These T cell receptor beta chains were read from a single sample in a study of cytomegalovirus exposure and HLA in healthy donors. Sequencing used immunoSEQ multiplex PCR; TCRdb keeps in-frame clones, though not all of them. The sample has over 150,000 clones, 75% to 85% seen once. Sequencing was done on a sample of PBMCs. The receptors originated from a woman in her 40s in good health and CMV-seropositive. The CDR3 runs from the conserved cysteine through the conserved F or W.

v_call	cdr3_length	cdr3_aa
TRBV5-5	13	CASSLVAGNTIYF
TRBV29-1	13	CSVEDWGGKGYTF
TRBV28	13	CASSLDRDYGYTF
TRBV19	15	CASSTGQGRNYGYTF
TRBV13	16	CASSSLAGEGTDTQYF
TRBV19	17	CASSTHPGTGGTGELFF
TRBV28	16	CASSIRQGPANYGYTF
TRBV19	15	CASSVGQGLNSPLHF
TRBV5-1	16	CASSLVGGSGTDTQYF
TRBV9	14	CASSVGQNTDTQYF
TRBV4-1	14	CASSQDKDRREQYF
TRBV19	16	CASSRKGQGGDYGYTF
TRBV6-1	15	CASTSGGAGDQPQHF
TRBV19	16	CASSIPGQGNTGELFF
TRBV2	15	CASRPEREGYNEQFF
TRBV6-5	14	CASSSREKFTEAFF
TRBV12-1	14	CASSLGGEIQPQHF
TRBV29-1	15	CSGAGGGSPYNEQFF
TRBV7-8	13	CASSLIQNTEAFF
TRBV10-1	14	CASSEGDWRNTIYF
TRBV2	14	CASSDARRADTQYF
TRBV28	14	CASEKPGGYFEAFF
TRBV29-1	14	CSVAKGREADTQYF
TRBV7-9	15	CASSPPGLTENEQFF
TRBV10-2	13	CATAQSLSYEQYF
TRBV5-6	16	CASSLAGPISTDTQYF
TRBV2	16	CASSEGGFDSRNEQFF
TRBV4-2	15	CASSQGLAGGHEQYF
TRBV11-3	15	CASSLRGSSYNEQFF
TRBV5-5	18	CASSWDVGGPYSNQPQHF
TRBV5-1	15	CASSAQGLPGNTIYF
TRBV27	14	CASSEVERSTEAFF
TRBV15	15	CATSKGLAGSYEQYF
TRBV6-6	15	CAGSPPRQGAYEQYF
TRBV11-2	14	CASSLAPTQETQYF
TRBV9	15	CASSVLGQNTDTQYF
TRBV5-1	14	CASSRAGTAYEQYF
TRBV7-9	14	CASSLSPMLGELFF
TRBV28	13	CASSQYSYNEQFF
TRBV7-8	14	CASSAQGAEYGYTF
TRBV5-6	16	CASTSLRGQGTYEQYF
TRBV18	16	CASSPPGTGRNTEAFF
TRBV30	15	CAWSVTAGGLGEQFF
TRBV5-1	15	CASSPSGRVGETQYF
TRBV5-1	14	CASSIGQATDTQYF